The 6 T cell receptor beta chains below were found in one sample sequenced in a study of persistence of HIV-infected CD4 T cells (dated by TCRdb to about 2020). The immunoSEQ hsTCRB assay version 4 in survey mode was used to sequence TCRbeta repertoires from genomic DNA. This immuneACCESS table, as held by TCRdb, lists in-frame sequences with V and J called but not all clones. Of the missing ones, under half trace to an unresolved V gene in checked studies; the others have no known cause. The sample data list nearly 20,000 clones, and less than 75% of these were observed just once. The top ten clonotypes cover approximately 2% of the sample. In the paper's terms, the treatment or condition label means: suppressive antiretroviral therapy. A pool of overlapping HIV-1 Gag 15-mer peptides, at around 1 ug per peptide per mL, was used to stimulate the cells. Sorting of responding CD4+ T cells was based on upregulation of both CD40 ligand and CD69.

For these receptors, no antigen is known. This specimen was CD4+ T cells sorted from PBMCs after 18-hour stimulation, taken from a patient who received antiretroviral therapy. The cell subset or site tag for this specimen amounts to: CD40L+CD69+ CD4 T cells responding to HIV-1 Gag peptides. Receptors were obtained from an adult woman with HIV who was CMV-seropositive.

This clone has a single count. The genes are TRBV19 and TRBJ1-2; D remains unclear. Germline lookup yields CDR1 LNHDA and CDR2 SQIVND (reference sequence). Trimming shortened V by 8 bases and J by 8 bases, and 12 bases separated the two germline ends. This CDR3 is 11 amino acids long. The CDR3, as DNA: TGTGCCAGTCATTCCGAGGAAGGCTACACCTTC. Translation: CASHSEEGYTF.

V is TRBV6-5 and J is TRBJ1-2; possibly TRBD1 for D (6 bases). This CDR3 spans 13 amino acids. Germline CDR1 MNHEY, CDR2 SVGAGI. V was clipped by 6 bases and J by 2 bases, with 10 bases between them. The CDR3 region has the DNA TGTGCCAGCAGCGTCACAGGGAACTATGGCTACACCTTC. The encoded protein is CASSVTGNYGYTF.

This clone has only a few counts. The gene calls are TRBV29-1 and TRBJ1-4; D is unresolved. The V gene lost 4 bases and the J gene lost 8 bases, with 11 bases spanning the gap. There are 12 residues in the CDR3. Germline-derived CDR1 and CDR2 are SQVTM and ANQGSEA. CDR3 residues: CSVGGGREKLFF. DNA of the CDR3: TGCAGCGTTGGAGGAGGGAGGGAAAAACTGTTTTTT.

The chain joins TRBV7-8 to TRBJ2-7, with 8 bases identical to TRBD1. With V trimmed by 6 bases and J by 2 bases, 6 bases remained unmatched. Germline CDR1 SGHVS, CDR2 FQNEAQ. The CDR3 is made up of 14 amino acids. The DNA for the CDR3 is TGTGCCAGCAGTACCGGGACAGGCCCCTACGAGCAGTACGTC. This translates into CASSTGTGPYEQYV.

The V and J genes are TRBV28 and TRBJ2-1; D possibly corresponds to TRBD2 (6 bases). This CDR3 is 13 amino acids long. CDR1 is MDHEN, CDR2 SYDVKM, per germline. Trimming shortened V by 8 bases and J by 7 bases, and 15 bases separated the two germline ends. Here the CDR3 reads CASGTSRWNEQFF. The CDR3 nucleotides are TGTGCCAGCGGGACTTCTCGATGGAATGAGCAGTTCTTC.

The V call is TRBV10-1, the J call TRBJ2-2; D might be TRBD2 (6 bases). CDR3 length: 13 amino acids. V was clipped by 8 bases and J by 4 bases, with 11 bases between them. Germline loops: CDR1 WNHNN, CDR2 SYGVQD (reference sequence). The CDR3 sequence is CASRLSGTGELFF. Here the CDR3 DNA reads TGCGCCAGCCGACTTAGCGGCACCGGGGAGCTGTTTTTT.